The 8 T cell receptor beta chains in this list originate from one sample, sequenced in a study of control samples from healthy donors and cancer patients. Using immunoSEQ multiplex PCR, the repertoire was profiled, and TCRdb retains in-frame clones only, with some absent. The profile covers fewer than 90,000 clones, with under 90% appearing a single time and roughly 28% taken by the ten largest. Sequenced input: blood. Source of these receptors: a man aged 50 to 59 in good health.

The rearrangement uses TRBV9 and TRBJ2-7; tentative D call: TRBD1 (5 bases). CDR1 SGDLS and CDR2 YYNGEE come from the germline V gene. This CDR3 contains 15 residues. Trimming took off 3 bases at V and 4 bases at J, with 17 bases between the two ends. The CDR3 region is CASSEGSTTVYEQYF. The CDR3 nucleotides are TGTGCCAGCAGCGAGGGGTCCACCACCGTTTACGAGCAGTACTTC.

The rearrangement links TRBV7-2 to TRBJ2-1; D may be TRBD1 or TRBD2 (6 bases each). Looked up from germline, CDR1 is SGHTA and CDR2 is FQGNSA. There are 15 residues in the CDR3. The germline V and J ends were trimmed by 8 bases and 9 bases, with 23 bases remaining between them. The CDR3 DNA sequence: TGTGCCAGCGCCGATCATGGGGGGCGAGAGAGTGAGCAGTTCTTC. Amino acids: CASADHGGRESEQFF.

The genes are TRBV24-1 and TRBJ2-7; the match to TRBD1 covers 9 bases. There are 13 residues in the CDR3. V shed 8 bases and J 3 bases; nucleotides not matched to a gene: 4. The germline gives CDR1 KGHDR, CDR2 SFDVKD. The CDR3 spells CATKSGQGYEQYF. CDR3 nucleotides: TGTGCCACCAAATCGGGACAGGGCTACGAGCAGTACTTC.

This chain's CDR3 is CATSRTTSYEQYF. As DNA, the CDR3 is TGTGCCACCAGCCGGACAACTTCCTACGAGCAGTACTTC. The V call is TRBV15, the J call TRBJ2-7; D perhaps matches TRBD1 (5 bases). V was trimmed by 5 bases and J by 1 base, leaving 9 bases between them. Germline CDR1 LNHNV, CDR2 YYDKDF (reference sequence). The CDR3 sequence is 13 residues long.

This clone was counted only a few times. The chain uses TRBV5-1 and TRBJ2-1; D may match TRBD1 or TRBD2 (6 bases each). This CDR3 has 14 residues. V was clipped by 7 bases and J by 2 bases, with 13 bases between them. CDR1 is SGHRS and CDR2 is YFSETQ in the germline V gene. The CDR3 is CASGSGGPYNEQFF. Written as DNA, the CDR3 is TGCGCCAGCGGCTCCGGGGGCCCCTACAATGAGCAGTTCTTC.

This chain connects TRBV29-1 to TRBJ1-1; TRBD1 is a possible D gene (6 bases). Germline CDR1 reads SQVTM; CDR2 reads ANQGSEA. V dropped 4 bases and J dropped 5 bases, with 17 bases sitting between them. CDR3 size: 14 residues. This CDR3 is CSVGPQGSLTEAFF. The CDR3 DNA is TGCAGCGTTGGTCCACAGGGCAGTCTGACTGAAGCTTTCTTT. Based on the CDR3 plus reference TRBV29-1 and TRBJ1-1, the full variable domain is SAVISQKPSRDICQRGTSLTIQCQVDSQVTMMFWYRQQPGQSLTLIATANQGSEATYESGFVIDKFPISRPNLTFSTLTVSNMSPEDSSIYLCSVGPQGSLTEAFFGQGTRLTVV.

The chain couples TRBV14 to TRBJ2-7, with 14 positions matching TRBD2. This CDR3 has 15 amino acids. Germline CDR1 is SGHDN and CDR2 is FVKESK. V lost 5 bases to trimming and J lost 3 bases; unmatched junction nucleotides: 3. CDR3 bases: TGTGCCAGCAGCGGAGGGACTAGCGGGGGCTACGAGCAGTACTTC. Its protein is CASSGGTSGGYEQYF.

This clone was seen more than once but under ten times. This chain uses TRBV7-9 with TRBJ2-1, with 12 bases lining up with TRBD2. The V gene's germline CDR1 is SEHNR and CDR2 FQNEAQ (reference sequence). The CDR3 is 13 residues long. Trimming at V came to 7 bases and at J to 10 bases, leaving 5 bases not matched to a gene. Here the CDR3 DNA reads TGTGCCAGCACCCTACTAGCGGGAGGCGAGCAGTTCTTC. The encoded protein is CASTLLAGGEQFF.